The 26 T cell receptor beta chains below were found in one sample sequenced in a study of cytomegalovirus exposure and HLA in healthy donors. 13 Jbeta primers and 60 Vbeta primers were used for the PCR. The data were produced by immunoSEQ multiplex PCR, yet TCRdb's version contains in-frame clones alone and is incomplete. The sample records fewer than 140,000 clones, just over 70% being singletons. The sample consisted of PBMCs. Source of these receptors: a boy between 10 and 17 years old in good health and CMV-seronegative.

The CDR3 sequence: CAISERQGVTNTGELFF. Here the CDR3 DNA reads TGTGCCATCAGTGAGAGACAGGGGGTGACGAACACCGGGGAGCTGTTTTTT. This rearrangement joins TRBV10-3 to TRBJ2-2, with 9 bases identical to TRBD1. Germline loops: CDR1 ENHRY, CDR2 SYGVKD. CDR3 length: 17 residues. Unmatched junction bases numbered 4, after V lost 2 bases and J lost 0 bases.

This sequence joins TRBV28 and TRBJ2-5; D might be TRBD1 (6 bases). Germline V CDR1 and CDR2: MDHEN, SYDVKM. CDR3 length: 15 residues. V shed 4 bases and J shed 3 bases, with 15 bases lying between them. CDR3 in amino acids: CASSSSSRGKETQYF. CDR3 DNA: TGTGCCAGCAGTTCCTCATCTAGGGGGAAAGAGACCCAGTACTTC.

The chain joins TRBV4-1 to TRBJ2-7, with a tentative D call TRBD2 (5 bases). Per the germline V gene, CDR1 is MGHRA and CDR2 is YSYEKL. The germline V and J ends were trimmed by 0 bases and 2 bases, with 11 bases remaining between them. This CDR3 is 15 amino acids long. The DNA for the CDR3 is TGCGCCAGCAGCCAAGAGTTGGAGGACGCCTACGAGCAGTACTTC. Translation: CASSQELEDAYEQYF.

This chain uses TRBV28 with TRBJ1-5; 8 bases agree with TRBD1. V was clipped by 7 bases and J by 0 bases; unmatched bases: 14. Per the germline V gene, CDR1 is MDHEN and CDR2 is SYDVKM. The length of the CDR3 is 18 residues. The CDR3 loop reads CASKMRTGRVDSNQPQHF. For the CDR3, the DNA is TGTGCCAGCAAGATGCGGACAGGGCGAGTCGATAGCAATCAGCCCCAGCATTTT.

The chain employs TRBV28 and TRBJ2-1; 16 bases map to TRBD2. Trimming cost V 5 bases and J 9 bases; bases outside gene matches: 10. From germline, CDR1 is MDHEN and CDR2 SYDVKM. The CDR3 covers 17 residues. As DNA, the CDR3 is TGTGCCAGCAGTCATCCCGGGACTAGCGGGGGGGCCGGTGAGCAGTTCTTC. Its translation: CASSHPGTSGGAGEQFF.

The chain recombines TRBV15 with TRBJ2-7, with D possibly TRBD1 on 6 matching bases. V was trimmed by 2 bases and J by 4 bases, leaving 15 bases between them. Per the germline V gene, CDR1 is LNHNV and CDR2 is YYDKDF (reference sequence). This CDR3 has 15 amino acids. The DNA of the CDR3 is TGTGCCACCAGCAGATTAACAGGGCTAAAATACGAGCAGTACTTC. It translates to CATSRLTGLKYEQYF.

The chain joins TRBV4-2 to TRBJ2-1; 8 nucleotides match TRBD2. CDR3 length: 17 amino acids. The germline V gene has CDR1 LGHNA and CDR2 YNFKEQ. The V and J ends lost 1 base and 10 bases, in that order; junction bases with no gene match: 15. The CDR3 loop is CASSQGDGTRGDNEQFF. In DNA, the CDR3 is TGTGCCAGCAGCCAAGGGGACGGGACTAGGGGAGATAACGAGCAGTTCTTC.

The rearrangement joins TRBV28 to TRBJ1-2, with TRBD1 as a possible D gene (6 bases). The CDR3 has 11 amino acids. The ends were cut back, 10 bases at V and 6 bases at J, with 12 bases in the middle. Germline CDR1 is MDHEN and CDR2 is SYDVKM. The CDR3 DNA reads as TGTGCCACCACAGGGATTGATGGCTACACCTTC. Translation: CATTGIDGYTF.

This clone was counted only a few times. The chain couples TRBV5-1 to TRBJ2-1; TRBD2 agrees at 9 bases. From germline, CDR1 is SGHRS and CDR2 YFSETQ. Unmatched junction bases numbered 0, after V lost 2 bases and J lost 0 bases. The CDR3 sequence is 15 residues long. The CDR3 here is CASSFSGSSYNEQFF. CDR3 nucleotide sequence: TGCGCCAGCAGCTTTAGCGGGAGCTCCTACAATGAGCAGTTCTTC. The whole variable domain, remainder taken from reference TRBV5-1 and TRBJ2-1, is KAGVTQTPRYLIKTRGQQVTLSCSPISGHRSVSWYQQTPGQGLQFLFEYFSETQRNKGNFPGRFSGRQFSNSRSEMNVSTLELGDSALYLCASSFSGSSYNEQFFGPGTRLTVL.

CDR3 nucleotide sequence: TGTGCCTGTAAACATCGACAGGGGGTTGCTAATGAAAAACTGTTTTTT. Its protein is CACKHRQGVANEKLFF. The rearrangement links TRBV30 to TRBJ1-4, with TRBD1 identical over 9 bases. Trimming cost V 6 bases and J 3 bases; bases outside gene matches: 11. Germline V gene lookup returns CDR1 GTSNPN and CDR2 SVGIG (reference sequence). The CDR3 consists of 16 residues. The full variable domain, its missing parts supplied by reference TRBV30 and TRBJ1-4, is SQTIHQWPATLVQPVGSPLSLECTVEGTSNPNLYWYRQAAGRGLQLLFYSVGIGQISSEVPQNLSASRPQDRQFILSSKKLLLSDSGFYLCACKHRQGVANEKLFFGSGTQLSVL.

The chain carries TRBV5-1 and TRBJ2-1; TRBD1 might be the D (6 bases). The germline gives CDR1 SGHRS, CDR2 YFSETQ. Trimming stripped 4 bases from V and 10 bases from J, with 9 bases between. The CDR3 sequence is 11 residues long. The CDR3: CASSPGTEQFF. CDR3 bases: TGCGCCAGCAGCCCGGGGACAGAGCAGTTCTTC. Complete variable domain (other parts from reference TRBV5-1 and TRBJ2-1): KAGVTQTPRYLIKTRGQQVTLSCSPISGHRSVSWYQQTPGQGLQFLFEYFSETQRNKGNFPGRFSGRQFSNSRSEMNVSTLELGDSALYLCASSPGTEQFFGPGTRLTVL.

This clone was counted a few times. The sample contains more than one DNA sequence encoding this CDR3. The chain has TRBV25-1 and TRBJ2-5; possibly TRBD1 for D (6 bases). The germline CDR1 and CDR2 sequences are MGHDK and SYGVNS. The CDR3 runs 14 residues. Trimming pared 10 bases from V and 2 bases from J, leaving 17 bases between. Here the CDR3 DNA reads TGTGCCAAGGGCGTCAGGGGTTCTCAAGAGACCCAGTACTTC. Protein product: CAKGVRGSQETQYF.

The chain recombines TRBV25-1 with TRBJ1-4, with 7 positions matching TRBD1. CDR3 length: 13 amino acids. V was pared by 4 bases and J by 8 bases, with 4 bases of the junction left unmatched. In germline, CDR1 is MGHDK, CDR2 SYGVNS. For the CDR3, the DNA is TGTGCCAGCAGTGTCTCAGGGGGAGAAAAACTGTTTTTT. Its translation: CASSVSGGEKLFF.

This chain connects TRBV2 to TRBJ1-5; the D gene is possibly TRBD1 (5 bases). With 6 bases removed from V and 1 base from J, the gap between germline ends came to 7 bases. The germline V gene encodes CDR1 SNHLY and CDR2 FYNNEI. This CDR3 is built from 13 residues. The CDR3 loop reads CASSRQSNQPQHF. CDR3 nucleotides: TGTGCCAGCAGCCGACAGAGCAATCAGCCCCAGCATTTT.

CDR3 DNA: TGTGCCTGGCGACTAGCTGGGTCGGATACGCAGTATTTT. Protein sequence: CAWRLAGSDTQYF. This rearrangement joins TRBV30 to TRBJ2-3; TRBD2 matches 7 bases. The CDR3 consists of 13 residues. Germline CDR1 reads GTSNPN; CDR2 reads SVGIG (reference sequence). V trimming: 5 bases; J trimming: 6 bases; junction bases outside the gene matches: 8.

This clone has more than one count but fewer than ten. V and J are TRBV5-1 and TRBJ2-1; 12 bases map to TRBD2. J lost 4 bases, V lost 4 bases, and 6 bases had no gene match. Germline V lookup: CDR1 SGHRS, CDR2 YFSETQ. The CDR3 is made up of 16 amino acids. CDR3 region: CASSQDLAGGYNEQFF. CDR3 sequence (DNA): TGCGCCAGCAGCCAGGACCTAGCGGGAGGGTACAATGAGCAGTTCTTC.

This clone was seen just once. This chain links TRBV5-6 with TRBJ2-1; 10 nucleotides agree with TRBD2. V lost 4 bases and J lost 4; bases outside the gene matches: 5. Germline V gene sequence: CDR1 SGHDT, CDR2 YYEEEE. The CDR3 consists of 15 residues. As DNA, the CDR3 is TGTGCCAGCAGCCAGGGACTAGCGAAGTACAATGAGCAGTTCTTC. Encoded protein: CASSQGLAKYNEQFF.

The V call is TRBV7-9, the J call TRBJ1-2; 9 bases are shared with TRBD1. The V and J ends lost 5 bases and 4 bases, in that order; junction bases with no gene match: 20. The CDR3 extends over 19 amino acids. CDR1 SEHNR and CDR2 FQNEAQ come from the germline V gene (reference sequence). The CDR3 here is CASSPIFDPQGARPYGYTF. The CDR3 DNA reads TGTGCCAGCAGCCCAATATTCGACCCACAGGGGGCGCGTCCCTATGGCTACACCTTC.

This clone occurred a few times. The chain links TRBV7-9 to TRBJ1-4; D is undetermined. Deletions cut 4 bases from V and 1 base from J, with 10 bases between. The CDR3 runs to 15 residues. CDR1 SEHNR and CDR2 FQNEAQ come from the germline V gene (reference sequence). The CDR3 is CASSSHRKTNEKLFF. The CDR3 DNA reads TGTGCCAGCAGCTCCCACAGAAAAACTAATGAAAAACTGTTTTTT.

The rearrangement uses TRBV27 and TRBJ2-1; 12 positions agree with TRBD2. The J segment lost 2 bases and the V segment lost 8 bases, leaving 13 bases of the junction unmatched. The germline gives CDR1 MNHEY, CDR2 SMNVEV (reference sequence). This CDR3 has 18 amino acids. CDR3 bases: TGTGCCAGCTGCCCGAGACTAGCGGGAGATGCGACCTACAATGAGCAGTTCTTC. Amino acid sequence: CASCPRLAGDATYNEQFF.

The chain recombines TRBV7-9 with TRBJ1-6; 7 bases are a match to TRBD1. Per germline, CDR1 SEHNR and CDR2 FQNEAQ (reference sequence). CDR3 length: 13 amino acids. Here the CDR3 DNA reads TGTGCAATCAAAAGGGGGCCCGGTTCACCCCTCCACTTT. Amino acid sequence: CAIKRGPGSPLHF.

The gene calls are TRBV18 and TRBJ2-3, with D perhaps matching TRBD1 (6 bases). Germline CDR1 is KGHSH and CDR2 is LQKENI. The CDR3 totals 14 residues. V lost 4 bases and J 3 bases, leaving 11 bases between the germline ends. DNA of the CDR3: TGTGCCAGCTCACAATCGACAGGTACAGATACGCAGTATTTT. This encodes CASSQSTGTDTQYF.

The chain links TRBV10-1 to TRBJ2-3, with a weak D call TRBD1 (7 bases). The CDR3 totals 12 residues. V was shortened by 8 bases and J by 6 bases, with 12 bases between the two germline ends. CDR1 and CDR2 from the germline V gene are WNHNN and SYGVQD (reference sequence). CDR3 nucleotide sequence: TGCGCCAGCGGTTCAGGGGGGGATACGCAGTATTTT. Amino acids: CASGSGGDTQYF.

The chain has TRBV18 and TRBJ1-2, with D unresolved. Germline V CDR1 and CDR2: KGHSH, LQKENI. V was clipped by 1 base and J by 6 bases, with 21 bases between them. CDR3 size: 17 residues. The chain's CDR3 is CASSPRPPTLSGDGYTF. Here the CDR3 DNA reads TGTGCCAGCTCACCACGACCCCCGACCCTAAGCGGGGATGGCTACACCTTC. The complete variable domain, with remaining parts taken from reference TRBV18 and TRBJ1-2, reads NAGVMQNPRHLVRRRGQEARLRCSPMKGHSHVYWYRQLPEEGLKFMVYLQKENIIDESGMPKERFSAEFPKEGPSILRIQQVVRGDSAAYFCASSPRPPTLSGDGYTFGSGTRLTVV.

The chain recombines TRBV4-1 with TRBJ1-1; D perhaps matches TRBD1 (5 bases). The CDR3 totals 15 residues. Germline V lookup: CDR1 MGHRA, CDR2 YSYEKL. V gave up 4 bases and J gave up 2 bases, with 14 bases separating them. CDR3 loop: CASSRVGGVNTEAFF. CDR3 bases: TGCGCCAGCAGCCGAGTGGGGGGGGTAAACACTGAAGCTTTCTTT.

The chain recombines TRBV6-1 with TRBJ1-2; TRBD1 is a possible D gene (6 bases). Germline-derived CDR1 and CDR2 are MNHNS and SASEGT. Trimming left V 2 bases short and J 7 bases short, with 14 bases between. CDR3 length equals 14 residues. The CDR3 here is CASSEPWGRSGYTF. CDR3 sequence (DNA): TGTGCCAGCAGTGAACCCTGGGGGCGCAGTGGCTACACCTTC.